The 6 T cell receptor beta chains listed next were all sequenced from one sample in a study of T-cell memory formation after mild COVID-19. One entry per CDR3 protein, called by TCRdb with MiXCR from the 5' RACE reads. In the table there are under 200,000 distinct CDR3 sequences, roughly 31% of which are singletons. Sequencing input: PBMCs or a T cell subset sorted from them (not recorded which). The receptors were gathered from an adult woman who had mild COVID-19 (a few samples of this study predate the infection). Cell type and time point are not known.

The chain uses TRBV27 and TRBJ1-5; D ambiguous. The V end was cut by 7 bases, the J end by 0 bases, with 13 bases between. Germline-derived CDR1 and CDR2 are MNHEY and SMNVEV (reference sequence). This CDR3 has 15 residues. This chain's CDR3 is CASKTRQDSNQPQHF. In nucleotides, the CDR3 is TGTGCCAGCAAAACGAGGCAGGATAGCAATCAGCCCCAGCATTTT.

This sequence joins TRBV11-2 and TRBJ2-1; 14 positions match TRBD2. Germline CDR1 and CDR2: SGHAT and FQNNGV. V was pared by 4 bases and J by 9 bases, with 11 bases of the junction left unmatched. CDR3 length equals 17 residues. The CDR3 reads CASSYGTSGGSWGEQFF. The DNA of the CDR3 is TGTGCCAGCAGCTACGGGACTAGCGGGGGTTCATGGGGTGAGCAGTTCTTC.

Comments on this clonotype: The junction departs from germline at one end; a sequencing error may be responsible. This chain uses TRBV20-1 with TRBJ2-7; 13 positions agree with TRBD2. The CDR3 spans 13 residues. The germline V gene has CDR1 DFQATT and CDR2 SNEGSKA (reference sequence). CDR3 sequence reads: CSGTSGSWYEKYF. In DNA, the CDR3 is TGCAGTGGGACTAGCGGGAGTTGGTACGAGAAGTACTTC.

The rearrangement joins TRBV24-1 to TRBJ2-3, with 7 bases aligning to TRBD1. The CDR3 is 15 residues long. Germline values: CDR1 KGHDR, CDR2 SFDVKD. V was pared by 4 bases and J by 5 bases, with 8 bases of the junction left unmatched. The DNA of the CDR3 is TGTGCCACCAGTGAACCGACAGGGAATGGAGATACGCAGTATTTT. It is translated as CATSEPTGNGDTQYF.

Notes on this clonotype: Just one base apart from a much larger clone, this may be a read error. V usage is TRBV3-1 and J usage is TRBJ1-1; D is uncertain. Trimming removed 2 bases at V and 5 bases at J, with 3 bases between. CDR1 and CDR2 (germline): LGHDT, YNNKEL (reference sequence). This CDR3 contains 11 residues. DNA for the CDR3: TGTGCCAGCAGCCAAAAAACTGAAGCTTTCTTT. Protein: CASSQKTEAFF. Looking up the rest from reference TRBV3-1 and TRBJ1-1 gives the full variable domain: DTAVSQTPKYLVTQMGNDKSIKCEQNLGHDTMYWYKQDSKKFLKIMFSYNNKELIINETVPNRFSPKSPDKAHLNLHINSLELGDSAVYFCASSQKTEAFFGQGTRLTVV.

The chain couples TRBV28 to TRBJ2-7; the D is unclear. The V end lost 7 bases, the J end lost 5 bases, and 12 bases lay between the germline ends. This CDR3 is 12 amino acids long. Germline V gene data show CDR1 as MDHEN and CDR2 as SYDVKM. DNA for the CDR3: TGTGCCAGCACCATTCCACCCCACGAGCAGTACTTC. Encoded protein: CASTIPPHEQYF.